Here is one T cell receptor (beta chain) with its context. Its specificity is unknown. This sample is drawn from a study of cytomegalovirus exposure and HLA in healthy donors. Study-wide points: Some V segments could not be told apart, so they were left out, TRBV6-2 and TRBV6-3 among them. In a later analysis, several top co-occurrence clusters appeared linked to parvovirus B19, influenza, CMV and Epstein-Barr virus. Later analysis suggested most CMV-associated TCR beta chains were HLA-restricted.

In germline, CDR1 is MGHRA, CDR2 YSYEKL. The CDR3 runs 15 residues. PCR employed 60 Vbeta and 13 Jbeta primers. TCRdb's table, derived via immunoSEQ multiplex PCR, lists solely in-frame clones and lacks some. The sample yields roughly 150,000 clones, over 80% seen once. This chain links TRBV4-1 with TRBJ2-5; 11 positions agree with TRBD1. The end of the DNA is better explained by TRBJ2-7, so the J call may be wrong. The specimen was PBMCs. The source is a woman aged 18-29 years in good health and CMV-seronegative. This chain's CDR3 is CASSQDGTGGYEQYF. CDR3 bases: TGCGCCAGCAGCCAAGATGGGACAGGGGGCTACGAGCAGTACTTC.